A selection of T cell receptor beta chains follows, all from one sample in a study of blood T cell repertoires in COVID-19. Here immunoSEQ multiplex PCR was the method, and the copy in TCRdb shows in-frame clones only, minus some. The table lists about 230,000 clones, approximately 80% of them singletons. Input material: peripheral blood. The receptor set was obtained from a man aged 35 to 55 with acute or convalescent COVID-19. Both conserved end residues are part of each CDR3.

CASSAQQGALPYEQYF TRBJ2-7 TRBV19
CASSSLPIGYNEQFF TRBJ2-1 TRBV7-8
CAISAGGELFF TRBJ2-2 TRBV10-3
CASIQGTGNTIYF TRBJ1-3 TRBV12-3/TRBV12-4
CAITGTGERGNTIYF TRBJ1-3 TRBV10-3
CASSRENEKLFF TRBJ1-4 TRBV5-4
CASTAGQGGNQPQHF TRBJ1-5 TRBV2
CASTDFARGTYGYTF TRBJ1-2 TRBV19
CASSPQGGDYGYTF TRBJ1-2 TRBV7-3
CASSTETGPTNYGYTF TRBJ1-2 TRBV19
CASSSAGNQPQHF TRBJ1-5 TRBV2
CASSPPSHPSGYTF TRBJ1-2 TRBV28
CASSQDLPPSGANVLTF TRBJ2-6 TRBV4-2
CASSLEGAVTEAFF TRBJ1-1 TRBV5-1
CASSLTGGPNQPQHF TRBJ1-5 TRBV5-1
CASSHRTSGRVGEQFF TRBJ2-1 TRBV3-1/TRBV3-2
CASSRSTGTGGYTF TRBJ1-2 TRBV2